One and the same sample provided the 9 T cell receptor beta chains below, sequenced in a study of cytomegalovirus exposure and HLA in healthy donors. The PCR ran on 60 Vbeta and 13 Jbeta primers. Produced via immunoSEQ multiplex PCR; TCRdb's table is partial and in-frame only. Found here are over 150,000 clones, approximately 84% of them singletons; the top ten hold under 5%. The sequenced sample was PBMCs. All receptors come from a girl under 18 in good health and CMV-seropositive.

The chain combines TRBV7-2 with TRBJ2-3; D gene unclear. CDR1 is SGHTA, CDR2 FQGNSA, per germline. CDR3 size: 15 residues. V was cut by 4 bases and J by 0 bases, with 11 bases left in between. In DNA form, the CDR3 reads TGTGCCAGCAGCTCCCTATGGGCTAGCACAGATACGCAGTATTTT. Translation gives CASSSLWASTDTQYF.

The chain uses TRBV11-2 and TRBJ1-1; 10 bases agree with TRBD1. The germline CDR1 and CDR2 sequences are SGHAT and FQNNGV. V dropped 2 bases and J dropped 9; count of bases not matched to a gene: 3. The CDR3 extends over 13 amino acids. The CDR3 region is CASSLRDRGKAFF. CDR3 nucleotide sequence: TGTGCCAGCAGCTTAAGGGACAGGGGTAAAGCTTTCTTT.

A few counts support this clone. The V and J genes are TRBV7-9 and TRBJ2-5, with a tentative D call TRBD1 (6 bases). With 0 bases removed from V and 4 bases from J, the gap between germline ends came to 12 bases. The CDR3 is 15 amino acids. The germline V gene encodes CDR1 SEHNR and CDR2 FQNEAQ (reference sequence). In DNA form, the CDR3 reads TGTGCCAGCAGCTTAGCTACAGGGTTGGGAGAGACCCAGTACTTC. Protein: CASSLATGLGETQYF. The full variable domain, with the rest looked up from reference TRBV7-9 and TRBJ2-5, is DTGVSQNPRHKITKRGQNVTFRCDPISEHNRLYWYRQTLGQGPEFLTYFQNEAQLEKSRLLSDRFSAERPKGSFSTLEIQRTEQGDSAMYLCASSLATGLGETQYFGPGTRLLVL.

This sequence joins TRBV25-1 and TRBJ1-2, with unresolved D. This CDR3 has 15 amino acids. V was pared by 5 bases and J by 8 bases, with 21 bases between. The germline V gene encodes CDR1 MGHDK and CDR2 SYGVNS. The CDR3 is CASSSAGSQVGGYTF. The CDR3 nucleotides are TGTGCCAGCAGTTCCGCGGGCAGCCAAGTAGGGGGCTACACCTTC.

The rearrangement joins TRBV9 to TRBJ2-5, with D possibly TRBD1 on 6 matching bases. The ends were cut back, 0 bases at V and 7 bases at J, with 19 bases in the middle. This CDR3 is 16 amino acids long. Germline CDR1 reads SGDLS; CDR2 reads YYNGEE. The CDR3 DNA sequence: TGTGCCAGCAGCGTAGTCCACGAAGGGGGTGGTGTGACCCAGTACTTC. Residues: CASSVVHEGGGVTQYF.

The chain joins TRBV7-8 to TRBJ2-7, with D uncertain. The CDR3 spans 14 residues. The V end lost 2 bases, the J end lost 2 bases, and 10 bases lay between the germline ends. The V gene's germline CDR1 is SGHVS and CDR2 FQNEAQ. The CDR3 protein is CASSLLGYTYEQYF. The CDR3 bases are TGTGCCAGCAGCTTATTGGGCTACACCTACGAGCAGTACTTC.

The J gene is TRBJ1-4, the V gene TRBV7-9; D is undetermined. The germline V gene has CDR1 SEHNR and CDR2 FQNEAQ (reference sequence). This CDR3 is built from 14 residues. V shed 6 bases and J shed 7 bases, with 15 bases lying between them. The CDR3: CASSRGPVGEKLFF. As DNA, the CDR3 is TGTGCCAGCAGTCGTGGGCCGGTGGGTGAAAAACTGTTTTTT.

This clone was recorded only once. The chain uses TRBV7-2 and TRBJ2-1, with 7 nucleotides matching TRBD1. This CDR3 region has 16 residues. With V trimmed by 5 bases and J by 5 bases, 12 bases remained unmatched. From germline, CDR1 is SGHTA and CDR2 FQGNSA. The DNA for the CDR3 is TGTGCCAGCAGCCCTCAGGGGACAGTTGTGGACAATGAGCAGTTCTTC. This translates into CASSPQGTVVDNEQFF. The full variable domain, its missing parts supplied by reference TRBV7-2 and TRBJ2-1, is GAGVSQSPSNKVTEKGKDVELRCDPISGHTALYWYRQSLGQGLEFLIYFQGNSAPDKSGLPSDRFSAERTGGSVSTLTIQRTQQEDSAVYLCASSPQGTVVDNEQFFGPGTRLTVL.

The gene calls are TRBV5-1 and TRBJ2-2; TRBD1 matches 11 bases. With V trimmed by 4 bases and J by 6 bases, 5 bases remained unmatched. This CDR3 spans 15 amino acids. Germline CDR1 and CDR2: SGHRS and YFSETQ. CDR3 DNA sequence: TGCGCCAGCAGCGCCGGGACAGGGGGTTCCGGGGAGCTGTTTTTT. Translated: CASSAGTGGSGELFF.